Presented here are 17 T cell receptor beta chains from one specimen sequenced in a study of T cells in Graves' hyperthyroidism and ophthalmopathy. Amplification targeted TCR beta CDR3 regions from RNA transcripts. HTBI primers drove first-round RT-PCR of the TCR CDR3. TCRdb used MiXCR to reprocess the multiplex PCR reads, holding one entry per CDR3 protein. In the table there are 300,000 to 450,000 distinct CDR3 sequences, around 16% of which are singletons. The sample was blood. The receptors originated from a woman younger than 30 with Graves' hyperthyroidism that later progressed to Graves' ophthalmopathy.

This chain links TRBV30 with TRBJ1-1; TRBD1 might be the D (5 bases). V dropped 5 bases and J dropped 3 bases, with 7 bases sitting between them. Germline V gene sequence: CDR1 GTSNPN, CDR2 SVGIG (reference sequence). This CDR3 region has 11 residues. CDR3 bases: TGTGCCTGGCGGGGGGACACTGAAGCTTTCTTT. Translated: CAWRGDTEAFF.

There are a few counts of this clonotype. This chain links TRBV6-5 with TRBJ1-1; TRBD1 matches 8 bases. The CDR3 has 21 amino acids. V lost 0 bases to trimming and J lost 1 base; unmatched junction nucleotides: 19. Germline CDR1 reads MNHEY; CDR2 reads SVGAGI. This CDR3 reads CASSYSRSFLVTGGGNTEAFF. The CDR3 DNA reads TGTGCCAGCAGTTACTCGAGGAGTTTTTTGGTAACAGGGGGAGGGAACACTGAAGCTTTCTTT.

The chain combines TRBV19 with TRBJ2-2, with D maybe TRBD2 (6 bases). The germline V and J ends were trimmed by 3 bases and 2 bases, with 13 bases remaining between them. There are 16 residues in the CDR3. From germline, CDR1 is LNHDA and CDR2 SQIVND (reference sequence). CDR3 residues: CASSMVEGTNTGELFF. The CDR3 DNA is TGTGCCAGTAGTATGGTGGAGGGTACCAACACCGGGGAGCTGTTTTTT. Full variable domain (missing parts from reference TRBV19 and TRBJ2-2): DGGITQSPKYLFRKEGQNVTLSCEQNLNHDAMYWYRQDPGQGLRLIYYSQIVNDFQKGDIAEGYSVSREKKESFPLTVTSAQKNPTAFYLCASSMVEGTNTGELFFGEGSRLTVL.

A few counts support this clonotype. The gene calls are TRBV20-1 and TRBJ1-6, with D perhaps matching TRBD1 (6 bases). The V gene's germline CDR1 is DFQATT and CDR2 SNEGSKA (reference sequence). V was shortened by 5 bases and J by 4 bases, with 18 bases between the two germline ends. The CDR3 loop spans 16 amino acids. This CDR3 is CSAAGGAGQYNSPLHF. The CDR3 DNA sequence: TGCAGTGCTGCCGGGGGGGCCGGCCAATATAATTCACCCCTCCACTTT.

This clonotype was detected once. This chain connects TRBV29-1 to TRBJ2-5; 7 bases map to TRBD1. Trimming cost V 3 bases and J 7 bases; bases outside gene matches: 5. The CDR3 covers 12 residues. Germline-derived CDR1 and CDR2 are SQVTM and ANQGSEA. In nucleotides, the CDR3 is TGCAGCGTTGATCGGGACAGCCGGACCCAGTACTTC. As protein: CSVDRDSRTQYF.

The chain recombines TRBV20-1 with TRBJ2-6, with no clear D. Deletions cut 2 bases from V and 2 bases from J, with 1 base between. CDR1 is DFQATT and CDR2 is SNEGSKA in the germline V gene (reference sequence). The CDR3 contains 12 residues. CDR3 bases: TGCAGTGCTAGACCTGGGGCCAACGTCCTGACTTTC. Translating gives CSARPGANVLTF.

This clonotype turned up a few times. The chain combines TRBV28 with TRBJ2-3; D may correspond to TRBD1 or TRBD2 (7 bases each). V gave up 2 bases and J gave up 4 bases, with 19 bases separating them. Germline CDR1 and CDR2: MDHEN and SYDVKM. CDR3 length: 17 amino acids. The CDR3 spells CASSLRRGGQRADTQYF. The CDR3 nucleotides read TGTGCCAGCAGTTTACGAAGGGGGGGACAGAGGGCAGATACGCAGTATTTT.

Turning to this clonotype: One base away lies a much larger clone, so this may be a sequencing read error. The CDR3 DNA reads as TGCAGCGTTGGTACAGGGGGCCGTTATCAGCCCCAGCATTTT. It yields the protein CSVGTGGRYQPQHF. This chain uses TRBV29-1 with TRBJ1-5, with 9 bases that match TRBD1. Germline CDR1 SQVTM, CDR2 ANQGSEA. The junction had 6 bases not matched to a gene; V was cut back by 4 bases and J by 5 bases. The length of the CDR3 is 14 residues. The complete variable domain, with remaining parts taken from reference TRBV29-1 and TRBJ1-5, reads SAVISQKPSRDICQRGTSLTIQCQVDSQVTMMFWYRQQPGQSLTLIATANQGSEATYESGFVIDKFPISRPNLTFSTLTVSNMSPEDSSIYLCSVGTGGRYQPQHFGDGTRLSIL.

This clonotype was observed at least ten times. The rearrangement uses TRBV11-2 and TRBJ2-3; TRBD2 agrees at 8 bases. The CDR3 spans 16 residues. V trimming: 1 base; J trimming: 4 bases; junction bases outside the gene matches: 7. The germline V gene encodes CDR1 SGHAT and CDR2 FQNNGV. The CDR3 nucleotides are TGTGCCAGCAGCTTAGGAGCGGGAGATAGCCCAGATACGCAGTATTTT. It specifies CASSLGAGDSPDTQYF.

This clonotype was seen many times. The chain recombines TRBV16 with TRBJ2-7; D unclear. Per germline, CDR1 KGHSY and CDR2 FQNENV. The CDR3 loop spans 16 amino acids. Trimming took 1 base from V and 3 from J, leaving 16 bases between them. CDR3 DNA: TGTGCCAGCAGCCAATTGTCGCAGCCAGGCCGCTACGAGCAGTACTTC. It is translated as CASSQLSQPGRYEQYF. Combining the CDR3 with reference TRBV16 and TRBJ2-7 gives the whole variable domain GEEVAQTPKHLVRGEGQKAKLYCAPIKGHSYVFWYQQVLKNEFKFLISFQNENVFDETGMPKERFSAKCLPNSPCSLEIQATKLEDSAVYFCASSQLSQPGRYEQYFGPGTRLTVT.

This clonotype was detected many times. CDR3 sequence: CASSPGGPGELFF. The CDR3 DNA reads as TGCGCCAGCAGCCCTGGCGGGCCCGGGGAGCTGTTTTTT. This sequence joins TRBV5-1 and TRBJ2-2; tentative D call: TRBD2 (5 bases). V lost 4 bases, J lost 6 bases, and 10 bases lay in between. The CDR3 is made up of 13 amino acids. Germline lookup yields CDR1 SGHRS and CDR2 YFSETQ.

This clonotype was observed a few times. The CDR3 spells CASSLQGAQSPLHF. The CDR3, as DNA: TGTGCCAGCAGTCTCCAGGGGGCCCAGTCACCCCTCCACTTT. The V call is TRBV6-1, the J call TRBJ1-6; 8 bases match TRBD1. After removal of 5 bases from V and 10 bases from J, the junction contained 7 bases not matched to a gene. Looked up from germline, CDR1 is MNHNS and CDR2 is SASEGT. The CDR3 sequence is 14 residues long.

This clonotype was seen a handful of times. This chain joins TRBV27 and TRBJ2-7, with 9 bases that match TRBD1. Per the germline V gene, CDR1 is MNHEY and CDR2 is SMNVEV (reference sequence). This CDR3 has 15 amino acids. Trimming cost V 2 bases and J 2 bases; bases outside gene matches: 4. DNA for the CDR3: TGTGCCAGCAGTTTAGTGGGACAGGGCCCCTACGAGCAGTACTTC. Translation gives CASSLVGQGPYEQYF.

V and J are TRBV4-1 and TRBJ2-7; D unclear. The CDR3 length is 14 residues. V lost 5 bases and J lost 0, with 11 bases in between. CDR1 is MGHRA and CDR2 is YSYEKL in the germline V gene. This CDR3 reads CASSNPRDSYEQYF. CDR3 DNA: TGCGCCAGCAGCAACCCCCGTGACTCCTACGAGCAGTACTTC.

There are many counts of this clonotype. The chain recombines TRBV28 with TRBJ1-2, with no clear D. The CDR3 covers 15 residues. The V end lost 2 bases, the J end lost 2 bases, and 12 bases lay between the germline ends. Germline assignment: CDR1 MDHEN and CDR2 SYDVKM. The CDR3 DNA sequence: TGTGCCAGCAGTTTAGTGGAGTACCTAAACTATGGCTACACCTTC. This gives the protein CASSLVEYLNYGYTF.

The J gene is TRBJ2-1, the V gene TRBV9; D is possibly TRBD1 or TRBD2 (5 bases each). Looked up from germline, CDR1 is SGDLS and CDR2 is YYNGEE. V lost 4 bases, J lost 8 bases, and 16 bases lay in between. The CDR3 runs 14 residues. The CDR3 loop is CASSPGAPSDEQFF. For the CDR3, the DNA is TGTGCCAGCAGCCCCGGGGCCCCTTCGGATGAGCAGTTCTTC.

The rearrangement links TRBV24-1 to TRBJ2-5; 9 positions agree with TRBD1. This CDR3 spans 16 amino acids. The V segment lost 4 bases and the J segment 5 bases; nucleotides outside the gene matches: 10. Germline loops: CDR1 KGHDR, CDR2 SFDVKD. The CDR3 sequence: CATSEPGQGGWETQYF. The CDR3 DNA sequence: TGTGCCACCAGTGAACCGGGACAGGGTGGCTGGGAGACCCAGTACTTC.